This TCR beta chain stems from a study of molecular identifiers for immune sequencing clone quantification. Study outcomes and limitations: Naive cells had under 1% of molecules in clones above 20 RNA copies, effectors over 97%. In cases of identical TCR molecules sharing a barcode, highly expanded clone sizes could be underestimated.

Source material for naive CD8 libraries was about 19,000 to 1,000,000 sorted cells, with 10%, 30% or 50% RNA. TCRdb re-derived calls from the PCR reads in MiXCR, one entry per CDR3 protein. The data show 400,000 to 600,000 distinct CDR3 sequences, with under 30% seen just once and under 0.8% held by the top ten. On this clonotype itself: The antigen is unknown.

Germline CDR1 is MNHEY and CDR2 is SVGAGI. The CDR3 runs to 14 residues. Trimming left V 5 bases short and J 2 bases short, with 12 bases between. The chain recombines TRBV6-5 with TRBJ1-2; D is unresolved. Sequenced material: naive CD8+ T cells from blood, with Jurkat cell RNA spiked in. Subset indicated: FACS-sorted CD8+CD4-CCR7+CD45RA+ naive T cells. The sequence was collected from a human donor in good health. Some libraries in this study had Jurkat cell RNA spiked in. The CDR3 sequence: CASSPIGTNYGYTF. DNA of the CDR3: TGTGCCAGCAGTCCTATAGGCACCAACTATGGCTACACCTTC.